The T cell receptor beta chain under discussion was sequenced for a study of blood T cell repertoires in COVID-19. Per the germline V gene, CDR1 is MNHEY and CDR2 is SVGEGT. V lost 0 bases and J 9 bases, leaving 11 bases between the germline ends. The CDR3 covers 14 residues. Using immunoSEQ multiplex PCR, the repertoire was profiled, and TCRdb retains in-frame clones only, with some absent. The data show around 470,000 clones, roughly 89% seen once. The sample was peripheral blood. The genes are TRBV6-2 or TRBV6-3 and TRBJ2-2, with a tentative D call TRBD2 (5 bases). The sequence was collected from a man younger than 35 with COVID-19, enrolled during active disease. CDR3 sequence reads: CASSYSGSARELFF. CDR3 DNA: TGTGCCAGCAGTTACTCGGGTAGCGCACGGGAGCTGTTTTTT.